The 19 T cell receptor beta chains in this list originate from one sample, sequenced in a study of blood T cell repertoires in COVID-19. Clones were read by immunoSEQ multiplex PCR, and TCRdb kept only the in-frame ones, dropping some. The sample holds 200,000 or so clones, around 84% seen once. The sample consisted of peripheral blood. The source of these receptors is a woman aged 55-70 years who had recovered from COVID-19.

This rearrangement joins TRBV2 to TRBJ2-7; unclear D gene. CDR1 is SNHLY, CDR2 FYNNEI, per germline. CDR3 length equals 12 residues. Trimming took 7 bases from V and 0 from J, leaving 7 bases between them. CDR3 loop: CASTQSSYEQYF. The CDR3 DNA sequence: TGTGCCAGCACACAGAGCTCCTACGAGCAGTACTTC. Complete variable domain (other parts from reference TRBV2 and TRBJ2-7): EPEVTQTPSHQVTQMGQEVILRCVPISNHLYFYWYRQILGQKVEFLVSFYNNEISEKSEIFDDQFSVERPDGSNFTLKIRSTKLEDSAMYFCASTQSSYEQYFGPGTRLTVT.

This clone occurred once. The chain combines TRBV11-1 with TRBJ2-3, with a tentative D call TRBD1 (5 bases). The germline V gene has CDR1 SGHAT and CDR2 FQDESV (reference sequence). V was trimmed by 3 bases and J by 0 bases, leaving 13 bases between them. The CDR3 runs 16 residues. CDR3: CASSFVGQGSTDTQYF. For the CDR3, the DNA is TGTGCCAGCAGCTTTGTCGGGCAGGGTAGCACAGATACGCAGTATTTT. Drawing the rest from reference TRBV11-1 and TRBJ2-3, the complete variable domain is EAEVAQSPRYKITEKSQAVAFWCDPISGHATLYWYRQILGQGPELLVQFQDESVVDDSQLPKDRFSAERLKGVDSTLKIQPAELGDSAMYLCASSFVGQGSTDTQYFGPGTRLTVL.

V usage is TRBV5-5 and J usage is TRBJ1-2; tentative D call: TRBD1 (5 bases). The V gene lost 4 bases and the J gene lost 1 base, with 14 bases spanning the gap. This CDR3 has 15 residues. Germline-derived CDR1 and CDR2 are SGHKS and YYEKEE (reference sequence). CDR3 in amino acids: CASSPQAGLNYGYTF. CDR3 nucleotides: TGTGCCAGCAGCCCACAGGCAGGCCTTAACTATGGCTACACCTTC.

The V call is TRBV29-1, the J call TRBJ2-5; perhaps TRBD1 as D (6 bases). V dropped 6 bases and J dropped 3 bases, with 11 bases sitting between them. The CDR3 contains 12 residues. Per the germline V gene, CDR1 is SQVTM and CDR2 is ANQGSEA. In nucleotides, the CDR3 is TGCAGCGTACAGGGTCCGGAAGAGACCCAGTACTTC. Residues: CSVQGPEETQYF.

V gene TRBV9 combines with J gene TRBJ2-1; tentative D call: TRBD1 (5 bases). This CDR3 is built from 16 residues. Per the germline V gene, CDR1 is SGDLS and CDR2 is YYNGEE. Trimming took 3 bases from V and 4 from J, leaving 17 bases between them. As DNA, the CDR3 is TGTGCCAGCAGCGCGGCAGGGTTTAGCACTTACAATGAGCAGTTCTTC. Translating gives CASSAAGFSTYNEQFF.

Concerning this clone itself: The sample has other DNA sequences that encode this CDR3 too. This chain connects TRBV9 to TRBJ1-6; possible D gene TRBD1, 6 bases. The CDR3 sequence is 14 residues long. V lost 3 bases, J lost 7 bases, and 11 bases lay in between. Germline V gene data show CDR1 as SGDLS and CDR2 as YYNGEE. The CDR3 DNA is TGTGCCAGCAGCGCACAGGGTGGAAATTCACCCCTCCACTTT. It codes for CASSAQGGNSPLHF.

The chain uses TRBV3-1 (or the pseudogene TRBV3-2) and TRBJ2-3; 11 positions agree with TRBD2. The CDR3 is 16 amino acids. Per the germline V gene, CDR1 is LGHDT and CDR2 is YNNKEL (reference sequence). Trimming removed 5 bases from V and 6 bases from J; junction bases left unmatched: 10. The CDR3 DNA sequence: TGTGCCAGCAGCTTATTTCTAGCGGGGGGCCCGGATACGCAGTATTTT. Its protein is CASSLFLAGGPDTQYF.

CDR3 in amino acids: CASSSRRGQYTGELFF. The CDR3 bases are TGTGCCAGCAGCTCGCGCAGGGGGCAATACACCGGGGAGCTGTTTTTT. The genes are TRBV11-3 and TRBJ2-2; the match to TRBD1 covers 8 bases. This CDR3 has 16 amino acids. In germline, CDR1 is SGHNT, CDR2 YENEEA. V lost 4 bases, J lost 3 bases, and 7 bases stayed unmatched. Supplemented by reference TRBV11-3 and TRBJ2-2, the full variable domain reads EAGVVQSPRYKIIEKKQPVAFWCNPISGHNTLYWYLQNLGQGPELLIRYENEEAVDDSQLPKDRFSAERLKGVDSTLKIQPAELGDSAVYLCASSSRRGQYTGELFFGEGSRLTVL.

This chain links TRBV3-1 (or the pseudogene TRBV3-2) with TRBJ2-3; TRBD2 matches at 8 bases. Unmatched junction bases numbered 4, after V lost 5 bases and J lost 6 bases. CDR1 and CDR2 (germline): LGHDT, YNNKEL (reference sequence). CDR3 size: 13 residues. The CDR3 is CASSSTSVDTQYF. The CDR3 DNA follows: TGTGCCAGCAGCTCGACTAGCGTGGATACGCAGTATTTT.

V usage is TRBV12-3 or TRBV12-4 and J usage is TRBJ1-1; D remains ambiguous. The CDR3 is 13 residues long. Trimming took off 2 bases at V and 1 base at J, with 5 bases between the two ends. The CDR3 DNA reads TGTGCCAGCAGTTTAACGAGGAACACTGAAGCTTTCTTT. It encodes CASSLTRNTEAFF.

This chain's CDR3 is CSVSRGDTEAFF. The CDR3 nucleotides are TGCAGCGTTAGCAGGGGGGATACTGAAGCTTTCTTT. This chain uses TRBV29-1 with TRBJ1-1; 7 positions agree with TRBD1. V was clipped by 5 bases and J by 5 bases; unmatched bases: 5. CDR3 length: 12 residues. Per germline, CDR1 SQVTM and CDR2 ANQGSEA. The full variable domain, completed using reference TRBV29-1 and TRBJ1-1, is SAVISQKPSRDICQRGTSLTIQCQVDSQVTMMFWYRQQPGQSLTLIATANQGSEATYESGFVIDKFPISRPNLTFSTLTVSNMSPEDSSIYLCSVSRGDTEAFFGQGTRLTVV.

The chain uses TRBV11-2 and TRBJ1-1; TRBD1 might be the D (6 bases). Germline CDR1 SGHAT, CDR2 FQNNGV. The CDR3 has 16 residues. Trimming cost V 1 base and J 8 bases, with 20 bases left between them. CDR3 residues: CASSLVGTGSGFEAFF. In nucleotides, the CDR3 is TGTGCCAGCAGCTTAGTGGGTACAGGGAGTGGTTTCGAAGCTTTCTTT.

The CDR3 spells CASRRGFYNSPLHF. CDR3 coding DNA: TGCGCCAGCAGGCGGGGGTTTTATAATTCACCCCTCCACTTT. V gene TRBV10-1 combines with J gene TRBJ1-6, with D possibly being TRBD1 (5 bases). V was pared by 6 bases and J by 4 bases, with 10 bases between. Germline CDR1 WNHNN, CDR2 SYGVQD (reference sequence). The CDR3 runs 14 residues.

The CDR3 DNA sequence: TGTGCCAGCAGTACGGCCCGGGGGTTTTATGGCTACACCTTC. This encodes CASSTARGFYGYTF. The chain uses TRBV2 and TRBJ1-2, with a possible D match to TRBD1 (5 bases). Trimming left V 5 bases short and J 5 bases short, with 15 bases between. The CDR3 runs to 14 residues. Per germline, CDR1 SNHLY and CDR2 FYNNEI. Full variable domain (outside the CDR3, taken from reference TRBV2 and TRBJ1-2): EPEVTQTPSHQVTQMGQEVILRCVPISNHLYFYWYRQILGQKVEFLVSFYNNEISEKSEIFDDQFSVERPDGSNFTLKIRSTKLEDSAMYFCASSTARGFYGYTFGSGTRLTVV.

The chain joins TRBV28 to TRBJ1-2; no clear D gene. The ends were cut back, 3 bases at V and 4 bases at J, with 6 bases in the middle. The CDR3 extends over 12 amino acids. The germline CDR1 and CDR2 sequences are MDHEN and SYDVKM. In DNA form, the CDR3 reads TGTGCCAGCAGTTTGTCCAGCTATGGCTACACCTTC. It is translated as CASSLSSYGYTF.

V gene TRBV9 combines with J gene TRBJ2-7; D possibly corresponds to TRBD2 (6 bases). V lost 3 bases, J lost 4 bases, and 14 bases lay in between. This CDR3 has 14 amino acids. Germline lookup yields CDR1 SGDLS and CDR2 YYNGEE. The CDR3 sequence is CASSGGAGSYEQYF. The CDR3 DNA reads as TGTGCCAGCAGCGGCGGGGCAGGGTCTTACGAGCAGTACTTC.

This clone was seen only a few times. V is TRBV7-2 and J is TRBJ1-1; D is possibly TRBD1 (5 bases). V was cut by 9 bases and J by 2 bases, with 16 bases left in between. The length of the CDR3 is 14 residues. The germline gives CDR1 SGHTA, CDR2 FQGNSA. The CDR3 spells CARGEGSYNTEAFF. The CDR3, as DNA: TGTGCCAGGGGGGAGGGATCTTACAACACTGAAGCTTTCTTT. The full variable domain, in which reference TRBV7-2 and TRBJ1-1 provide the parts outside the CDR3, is GAGVSQSPSNKVTEKGKDVELRCDPISGHTALYWYRQSLGQGLEFLIYFQGNSAPDKSGLPSDRFSAERTGGSVSTLTIQRTQQEDSAVYLCARGEGSYNTEAFFGQGTRLTVV.

Written as DNA, the CDR3 is TGTGCCAGCAGTTACCCCGTTAGTCTGAGACTCCAAGGTAGCACCGGGGAGCTGTTTTTT. It translates to CASSYPVSLRLQGSTGELFF. The rearrangement links TRBV6-2 or TRBV6-3 to TRBJ2-2, with D hard to call. Trimming pared 2 bases from V and 4 bases from J, leaving 26 bases between. Germline-derived CDR1 and CDR2 are MNHEY and SVGEGT. CDR3 length: 20 amino acids.

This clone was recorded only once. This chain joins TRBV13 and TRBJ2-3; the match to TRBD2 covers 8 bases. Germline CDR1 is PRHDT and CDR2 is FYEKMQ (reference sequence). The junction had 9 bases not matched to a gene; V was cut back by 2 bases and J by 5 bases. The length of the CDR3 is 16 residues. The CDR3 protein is CASSLYPGGAIDTQYF. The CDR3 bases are TGTGCCAGCAGCTTATACCCCGGGGGGGCGATAGATACGCAGTATTTT.